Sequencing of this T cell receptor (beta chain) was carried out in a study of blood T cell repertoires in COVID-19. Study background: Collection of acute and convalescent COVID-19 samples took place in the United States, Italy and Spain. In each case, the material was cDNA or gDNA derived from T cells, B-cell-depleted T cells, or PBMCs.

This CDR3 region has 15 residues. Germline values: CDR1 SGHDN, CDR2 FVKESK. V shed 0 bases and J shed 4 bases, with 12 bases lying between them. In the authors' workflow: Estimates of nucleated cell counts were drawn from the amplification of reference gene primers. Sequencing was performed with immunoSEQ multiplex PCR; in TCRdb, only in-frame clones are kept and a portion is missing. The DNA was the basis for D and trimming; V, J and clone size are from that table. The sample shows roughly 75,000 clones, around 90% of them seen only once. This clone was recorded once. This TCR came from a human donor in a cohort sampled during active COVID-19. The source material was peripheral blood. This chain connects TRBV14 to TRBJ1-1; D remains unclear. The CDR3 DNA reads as TGTGCCAGCAGCCAAGATCTAATATCAGGCACTGAAGCTTTCTTT. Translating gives CASSQDLISGTEAFF.